The rows below give T cell receptor beta chains drawn from one sample of a study of T-cell reconstitution after alpha-beta-depleted transplantation in children. TCRdb processed the PCR reads anew with MiXCR; each CDR3 protein has one entry. Altogether 90,000 to 130,000 distinct CDR3 sequences are present, about 6.5% being singletons, with the ten largest covering roughly 24%. The sequencing used PBMCs, mostly from graft donor cells, collected 360 days after TCRalphabeta/CD19-depleted stem cell transplant. These receptors all stem from a male patient between 2 and 15 years old who had a stem cell transplant for acute lymphoblastic leukemia, so the T cells may come from the graft donor. Both conserved end residues are part of each CDR3. A D gene is named only where the DNA matches it firmly. Rows may omit the clone size; those that give it use once, few, many or a size class.

J gene | clone size | D gene | V gene | CDR3 DNA | CDR3 protein
TRBJ2-3 | many | TRBD2 | TRBV6-1 | TGTGCCAGCAGGGAAAGCGGGAGAGACACAGATACGCAGTATTTT | CASRESGRDTDTQYF
TRBJ2-1 | few | NA | TRBV9 | TGTGCCAGCAGAGAATCCCCTGGGAGCGGGTACAATGAGCAGTTCTTC | CASRESPGSGYNEQFF
TRBJ2-1 | NA | TRBD2 | TRBV11-1 | TGTGCCAGCAGCTTAACCCCTAGCGGGGACCCCTCCTACAATGAGCAGTTCTTC | CASSLTPSGDPSYNEQFF
TRBJ1-2 | few | NA | TRBV6-5 | TGTGCCAGCAGTCCCTATATCCCTTATGGCTACACCTTC | CASSPYIPYGYTF
TRBJ2-2 | many | TRBD1 | TRBV7-7 | TGTGCCAGCAGCTTATCCCGGAGACAGGGGGCGAACACCGGGGAGCTGTTTTTT | CASSLSRRQGANTGELFF
TRBJ1-2 | NA | NA | TRBV19 | TGTGCCAGTGATACCGGGGGCCTGGAAATTGGCTACACCTTC | CASDTGGLEIGYTF
TRBJ2-7 | many | TRBD1 | TRBV9 | TGTGCCAGCAGCGTAGCGACAGGGTCCTACGAGCAGTACTTC | CASSVATGSYEQYF
TRBJ2-7 | many | NA | TRBV6-6 | TGTGCCAGCAGTTACCAAGACAGTATGGCCTTC | CASSYQDSMAF
TRBJ1-1 | few | NA | TRBV27 | TGTGCCAGCAGTTTAGTAGGGGCCGCAAACACTGAAGCTTTCTTT | CASSLVGAANTEAFF
TRBJ2-1 | many | NA | TRBV7-9 | TGTGCCAGCAGCTTAAGCGTAAATGAGCAGTTCTTC | CASSLSVNEQFF
TRBJ1-2 | few | TRBD1 | TRBV27 | TGTGCCAGCAGTTCCGCAGGGGGAGGGACAAGCTATGGCTACACCTTC | CASSSAGGGTSYGYTF
TRBJ2-1 | many | NA | TRBV28 | TGTGCCAGCAGTTTAGGGGGGGCATCCTACAATGAGCAGTTCTTC | CASSLGGASYNEQFF
TRBJ2-1 | many | NA | TRBV29-1 | TGCAGCGTTGGAGGTGGGTCCCGCTACAATGAGCAGTTCTTC | CSVGGGSRYNEQFF
TRBJ2-3 | NA | TRBD2 | TRBV28 | TGTGCCAGCAGTTTAATGGCGGGAGGTGTAGATACGCAGTATTTT | CASSLMAGGVDTQYF
TRBJ2-2 | many | TRBD2 | TRBV2 | TGTGCCAGCAGCGCCGGGAGGGCCACCGGGGAGCTGTTTTTT | CASSAGRATGELFF
TRBJ1-1 | NA | TRBD1 | TRBV4-3 | TGCGCCAGCAGCCAAGTTCCCCTGGACAGGGAGAACACTGAAGCTTTCTTT | CASSQVPLDRENTEAFF
TRBJ2-1 | few | NA | TRBV24-1 | TGTGCCACCACCCCCCGGGATGAGCAGTTCTTC | CATTPRDEQFF
TRBJ1-3 | many | NA | TRBV5-1 | TGCGCCAGCAGCTTCGACGTCTCTGGAAACACCATATATTTT | CASSFDVSGNTIYF
TRBJ1-1 | NA | NA | TRBV5-1 | TGCGCCAGCAGCTTGGACTCTTTCATGAACACTGAAGCTTTCTTT | CASSLDSFMNTEAFF
TRBJ2-7 | few | TRBD2 | TRBV4-3 | TGCGCCAGCAGCCGACTAGCGGGAATACACGAGCAGTACTTC | CASSRLAGIHEQYF
TRBJ1-1 | many | NA | TRBV6-5 | TGTGCCAGCAGTTACTCGGAGGGGGGAAGCACTGAAGCTTTCTTT | CASSYSEGGSTEAFF
TRBJ2-5 | few | TRBD1 | TRBV7-6 | TGTGCCAGCAGCTTGGGGACAGGGAGGGAAGAGACCCAGTACTTC | CASSLGTGREETQYF
TRBJ2-4 | few | NA | TRBV18 | TGTGCCAGCTCGGTGGGGAACATTCAGTACTTC | CASSVGNIQYF
TRBJ2-2 | NA | TRBD2 | TRBV7-3 | TGTGCCAGCAGCTCCCTCCCGGGAGGTAACACCGGGGAGCTGTTTTTT | CASSSLPGGNTGELFF
TRBJ2-7 | many | NA | TRBV14 | TGTGCCAGCAGCCAATCTATGGGACCGGCCTCCTACGAGCAGTACTTC | CASSQSMGPASYEQYF
TRBJ2-5 | NA | NA | TRBV20-1 | TGCAGTGCTAGAGAGCCAGGGCAAGAGACCCAGTACTTC | CSAREPGQETQYF
TRBJ2-2 | many | TRBD2 | TRBV7-8 | TGTGCCAGCAACCAACTAAGGAAAGCGGGAGGGCCGTCCGGGGAGCTGTTTTTT | CASNQLRKAGGPSGELFF
TRBJ2-1 | many | NA | TRBV6-2/TRBV6-3 | TGTGCCAGCAGTTATCGCAATTCTCCCTACAATGAGCAGTTCTTC | CASSYRNSPYNEQFF
TRBJ2-2 | many | NA | TRBV4-2 | TGTGCCAGCAGCCGGACGATCGCGAACACCGGGGAGCTGTTTTTT | CASSRTIANTGELFF
TRBJ2-7 | NA | NA | TRBV18 | TGTGCCAGCTCACCAGGAACCCGGGACCCACCCTTAATGGGCTCCTACGAGCAGTACTTC | CASSPGTRDPPLMGSYEQYF
TRBJ2-5 | many | NA | TRBV10-3 | TGTGCCATCAGTGAATCGGGGGTAGAGACCCAGTACTTC | CAISESGVETQYF
TRBJ2-7 | many | NA | TRBV9 | TGTGCCAGCAGCGTAGGGGGCGCATCGAGAGAGCAGTACTTC | CASSVGGASREQYF
TRBJ2-1 | many | NA | TRBV29-1 | TGCAGCGTGAAGCGGAGCGGTAAATACAATGAGCAGTTCTTC | CSVKRSGKYNEQFF
TRBJ2-2 | many | NA | TRBV11-2 | TGTGCCAGCAGCTTAAACCCCGGGGAGCTGTTTTTT | CASSLNPGELFF
TRBJ1-2 | many | NA | TRBV9 | TGTGCCAGCAGCGTAGGGAGGGAGGGGAACTATGGCTACACCTTC | CASSVGREGNYGYTF
TRBJ2-2 | NA | NA | TRBV9 | TGTGCCAGCAGCGAGAGCCCCAGCGACACGAACACCGGGGAGCTGTTTTTT | CASSESPSDTNTGELFF
TRBJ1-1 | many | TRBD1 | TRBV5-1 | TGCGCCAGCAGCTTGCGTCCTGGACAGGGGGCCACTGAAGCTTTCTTT | CASSLRPGQGATEAFF
TRBJ2-7 | many | NA | TRBV28 | TGTGCCAGCAGTTTTGAAGGGGAGCACTACGAGCAGTACTTC | CASSFEGEHYEQYF
TRBJ2-7 | many | NA | TRBV9 | TGTGCCAGCAGCGTAGGGTCGGCGGACTACGAGCAGTACTTC | CASSVGSADYEQYF
TRBJ1-1 | few | NA | TRBV6-1 | TGTGCCAGCAGTGATGAGGAGGGTAGGTTGAACACTGAAGCTTTCTTT | CASSDEEGRLNTEAFF
TRBJ2-7 | NA | NA | TRBV4-2 | TGTGCCAGCAGCCAAGGGCCTCTAGGGTTCCACGAGCAGTACTTC | CASSQGPLGFHEQYF
TRBJ1-3 | NA | NA | TRBV6-5 | TGTGCCAGCAGTTACTCCCGAGGAGGCCCCGGACAACCTGGAAACACCATATATTTT | CASSYSRGGPGQPGNTIYF
TRBJ1-3 | large | NA | TRBV4-3 | TGCGCCAGCAGCCAAGATCTCAGCTCTGGAAACACCATATATTTT | CASSQDLSSGNTIYF
TRBJ1-1 | few | TRBD1 | TRBV11-2 | TGTGCCAGCAGCTCATGGACAGGGATGGACACTGAAGCTTTCTTT | CASSSWTGMDTEAFF
TRBJ2-1 | many | NA | TRBV12-3/TRBV12-4 | TGTGCCAGCAGTTCCTTAGTGGGAAATGAGCAGTTCTTC | CASSSLVGNEQFF
TRBJ2-5 | NA | TRBD1 | TRBV10-3 | TGTGCCATCCGGTCCTCCGGGACAGGGGGGCAAGAGACCCAGTACTTC | CAIRSSGTGGQETQYF
TRBJ2-1 | NA | NA | TRBV5-6 | TGTGCCAGCAGCTTGGGTAGCGGACCTTACAATGAGCAGTTCTTC | CASSLGSGPYNEQFF
TRBJ1-5 | NA | NA | TRBV6-6 | TGTGCCAGCAGTTACTCGAGCAATCAGCCCCAGCATTTT | CASSYSSNQPQHF
TRBJ2-7 | many | NA | TRBV28 | TGTGCCAGCAGCCCGACAGGTTCCTACGAGCAGTACTTC | CASSPTGSYEQYF
TRBJ1-4 | few | TRBD1 | TRBV5-1 | TGCGCCAGCAGCTTTGACAGGGAGGGTGAAAAACTGTTTTTT | CASSFDREGEKLFF
TRBJ1-1 | NA | TRBD1 | TRBV29-1 | TGCAGCGTTCTCCCACAGGGGCTCACTGAAGCTTTCTTT | CSVLPQGLTEAFF
TRBJ1-1 | many | NA | TRBV27 | TGTGCCAGCAGTTTATCGTCGGGTAACACTGAAGCTTTCTTT | CASSLSSGNTEAFF
TRBJ1-2 | few | NA | TRBV7-9 | TGTGCCAGCAGCTTTTACAAGGATGGCTACACCTTC | CASSFYKDGYTF
TRBJ2-1 | many | TRBD2 | TRBV12-3/TRBV12-4 | TGTGCCAGCACCCCCCGTCGCAGCGGGAAAAAGGACAATGAGCAGTTCTTC | CASTPRRSGKKDNEQFF
TRBJ2-7 | many | NA | TRBV6-2/TRBV6-3 | TGTGCCAGCACTGCGAGCTACGAGCAGTACTTC | CASTASYEQYF
TRBJ1-2 | many | NA | TRBV10-3 | TGTGCCATCAGTGTTATCGTGGGGTCTAACTATGGCTACACCTTC | CAISVIVGSNYGYTF